The T cell receptor (beta chain) described here comes from a study of T cells after yellow fever vaccination. From the 5' RACE reads, TCRdb called clonotypes with MiXCR, one entry per CDR3 protein. The sample lists 300,000 to 400,000 distinct CDR3 sequences, under 15% occurring once. V was cut by 3 bases and J by 6 bases, with 9 bases left in between. This CDR3 is 13 amino acids long. Sequenced material: CD4+ T cells sorted from PBMCs, taken 15 days after the yellow fever booster vaccination. This sequence joins TRBV12-3 or TRBV12-4 and TRBJ1-5, with D unclear. The TCR sequence derives from a man aged 18 to 30 who received the YFV17D yellow fever vaccine. In nucleotides, the CDR3 is TGTGCCAGCAGTTTGAATCAGTTTCAGCCCCAGCATTTT. Its translation is CASSLNQFQPQHF.